This entry features one T cell receptor beta chain sequence. The antigen remains undetermined. The data were produced by immunoSEQ multiplex PCR, yet TCRdb's version contains in-frame clones alone and is incomplete. The table shows roughly 150,000 clones, with over 85% occurring only once. The data derive from a study of T cell responses to AZD1222 COVID-19 vaccine. Across the whole study: Samples with a second dose at about 4 or about 12 weeks were pooled together.

Study results and limitations: Sampling captured repertoires only after the peak T cell response. Spike-wide coverage was observed for vaccine-associated CD4 TCRs, with dominant responses at 160-218 and 743-854.

V was shortened by 2 bases and J by 7 bases, with 15 bases between the two germline ends. The germline CDR1 and CDR2 sequences are ENHRY and SYGVKD. The CDR3 covers 15 residues. The receptor was derived from an adult in good health. The source was peripheral blood, collected on day 0 of AZD1222 vaccination. The chain combines TRBV10-3 with TRBJ2-1; perhaps TRBD1 as D (5 bases). The CDR3, as DNA: TGTGCCATCAGTGAGGTAGGGGCCACCTTTAATGAGCAGTTCTTC. Translation: CAISEVGATFNEQFF.